These 18 T cell receptor beta chains originate from one sample sequenced in a study of technical replicates of blood from a handful of donors. Using immunoSEQ multiplex PCR, the repertoire was profiled, and TCRdb retains in-frame clones only, with some absent. The sample holds around 81,000 clones, roughly 95% seen once. The source material was T cells isolated from PBMCs. Source of these receptors: a human donor in good health.

V is TRBV6-4 and J is TRBJ2-4; D possibly corresponds to TRBD2 (6 bases). CDR1 is MRHNA, CDR2 SNTAGT, per germline. Trimming stripped 5 bases from V and 6 bases from J, with 17 bases between. The CDR3 runs 15 residues. The CDR3 reads CASSLGSLIGNIQYF. The CDR3 coding sequence is TGTGCCAGCAGTCTCGGGAGTCTCATCGGAAACATTCAGTACTTC.

The chain combines TRBV10-3 with TRBJ1-5, with 7 bases that match TRBD1. Trimming removed 4 bases from V and 7 bases from J; junction bases left unmatched: 4. CDR3 length equals 13 residues. The germline V gene encodes CDR1 ENHRY and CDR2 SYGVKD. CDR3 residues: CAISATGEQPQHF. The CDR3 bases are TGTGCCATCAGTGCCACAGGGGAACAGCCCCAGCATTTT.

The chain employs TRBV2 and TRBJ2-7, with 9 bases lining up with TRBD2. Germline V gene sequence: CDR1 SNHLY, CDR2 FYNNEI. The CDR3 loop spans 14 amino acids. With V trimmed by 4 bases and J by 2 bases, 3 bases remained unmatched. CDR3 coding DNA: TGTGCCAGCAGTGGTGCGGGGGGGGCCTACGAGCAGTACTTC. Residues: CASSGAGGAYEQYF.

This rearrangement joins TRBV27 to TRBJ2-2; 11 bases match TRBD2. Germline CDR1 and CDR2: MNHEY and SMNVEV (reference sequence). The V segment lost 5 bases and the J segment 8 bases; nucleotides outside the gene matches: 19. The CDR3 is made up of 19 amino acids. The CDR3 bases are TGTGCCAGCAGTCCACTAATTGCTATAGCGGGAGGGCCGAGGGGGGAGCTGTTTTTT. This translates into CASSPLIAIAGGPRGELFF.

This clone was found once. The J gene is TRBJ1-3, the V gene TRBV27, with 7 bases that match TRBD1. Unmatched junction bases numbered 10, after V lost 5 bases and J lost 3 bases. The CDR3 loop spans 16 amino acids. Germline CDR1 reads MNHEY; CDR2 reads SMNVEV (reference sequence). CDR3 coding DNA: TGTGCCAGCAGTACCCGGGCAGGGGGTCATGGAAACACCATATATTTT. Residues: CASSTRAGGHGNTIYF.

This rearrangement joins TRBV5-1 to TRBJ2-7; 9 bases match TRBD1. Trimming at V came to 2 bases and at J to 7 bases, leaving 7 bases not matched to a gene. The CDR3 runs to 14 residues. Germline CDR1 SGHRS, CDR2 YFSETQ. The CDR3: CASSLQGARREQYF. CDR3 sequence (DNA): TGCGCCAGCAGCTTACAGGGGGCGCGTAGGGAGCAGTACTTC.

This clone was counted a few times. The V and J genes are TRBV27 and TRBJ1-4; D remains unclear. Looked up from germline, CDR1 is MNHEY and CDR2 is SMNVEV (reference sequence). The CDR3 spans 11 residues. Between the trimmed V and J ends, which lost 5 bases and 8 bases, there was a span of 6 bases. The CDR3 region is CASSQREKLFF. The CDR3 region has the DNA TGTGCCAGCAGTCAGAGGGAAAAACTGTTTTTT.

The chain is built from TRBV15 and TRBJ1-1; 7 bases fit TRBD1. Germline-derived CDR1 and CDR2 are LNHNV and YYDKDF (reference sequence). The CDR3 length is 12 residues. The J segment lost 11 bases and the V segment lost 3 bases, leaving 6 bases of the junction unmatched. CDR3 protein: CATSSRQGNAFF. The CDR3 region has the DNA TGTGCCACCAGCAGCCGACAGGGTAACGCTTTCTTT.

The count of this clone is one. The chain couples TRBV10-3 to TRBJ2-1, with 8 positions matching TRBD2. Germline CDR1 ENHRY, CDR2 SYGVKD. The junction had 7 bases not matched to a gene; V was cut back by 6 bases and J by 3 bases. The CDR3 is made up of 15 amino acids. CDR3 amino acids: CAISSFTSGYNEQFF. The CDR3 coding sequence is TGTGCCATCAGCTCCTTTACTAGCGGCTACAATGAGCAGTTCTTC.

The rearrangement joins TRBV7-9 to TRBJ2-3, with D unresolved. This CDR3 has 11 amino acids. Germline V lookup: CDR1 SEHNR, CDR2 FQNEAQ (reference sequence). Trimming took 1 base from V and 8 from J, leaving 4 bases between them. CDR3 loop: CASSLEATQYF. The CDR3 nucleotides are TGTGCCAGCAGCTTAGAAGCTACGCAGTATTTT.

This rearrangement joins TRBV25-1 to TRBJ1-3; TRBD1 is a possible D gene (6 bases). Germline CDR1 is MGHDK and CDR2 is SYGVNS. The CDR3 totals 15 residues. Trimming pared 4 bases from V and 3 bases from J, leaving 13 bases between. The CDR3 here is CASSVNRAGGNTIYF. Here the CDR3 DNA reads TGTGCCAGCAGTGTAAACAGGGCAGGTGGAAACACCATATATTTT.

The chain has TRBV28 and TRBJ2-3, with a tentative D call TRBD2 (6 bases). This CDR3 is 12 amino acids long. Germline CDR1 is MDHEN and CDR2 is SYDVKM. Trimming removed 6 bases from V and 5 bases from J, with 9 bases in between. As DNA, the CDR3 is TGTGCCAGCAGGGCCGGGGGAGATACGCAGTATTTT. The encoded protein is CASRAGGDTQYF.

The CDR3 spells CASSIELGTGGRNTEAFF. CDR3 coding DNA: TGTGCCAGTAGTATAGAACTGGGGACAGGGGGTAGGAACACTGAAGCTTTCTTT. The rearrangement joins TRBV19 to TRBJ1-1; TRBD1 agrees at 11 bases. V was pared by 0 bases and J by 1 base, with 7 bases of the junction left unmatched. This CDR3 is built from 18 residues. Germline CDR1 reads LNHDA; CDR2 reads SQIVND (reference sequence).

The chain links TRBV9 to TRBJ2-5; 12 bases line up with TRBD1. This CDR3 contains 18 residues. J gave up 3 bases and V 2 bases, and 11 bases lay outside the gene matches. Germline values: CDR1 SGDLS, CDR2 YYNGEE. The CDR3 DNA reads TGTGCCAGCAGCGTCCCCAAGGGACAGGGGGCGTACGAAGAGACCCAGTACTTC. Amino acid sequence: CASSVPKGQGAYEETQYF.

The chain is built from TRBV28 and TRBJ1-1; 7 nucleotides align to TRBD1. CDR1 and CDR2 (germline): MDHEN, SYDVKM. The CDR3 is 14 amino acids. V was pared by 1 base and J by 10 bases, with 9 bases of the junction left unmatched. The CDR3 DNA reads as TGTGCCAGCAGTTTATTACAGGGGATTCTTGGAGCTTTCTTT. Amino acid sequence: CASSLLQGILGAFF.

This clone was seen a single time. The rearrangement links TRBV19 to TRBJ1-2; D is ambiguous. CDR3 size: 14 residues. The germline gives CDR1 LNHDA, CDR2 SQIVND (reference sequence). The V gene lost 3 bases and the J gene lost 3 bases, with 11 bases spanning the gap. The CDR3 nucleotides read TGTGCCAGTAGTATGATAGAAAATTACTATGGCTACACCTTC. It specifies CASSMIENYYGYTF.

V usage is TRBV25-1 and J usage is TRBJ2-5; TRBD1 matches at 8 bases. V shed 1 base and J 4 bases; nucleotides not matched to a gene: 5. The CDR3 runs 15 residues. The germline V gene has CDR1 MGHDK and CDR2 SYGVNS. The CDR3 here is CASSEWTQGAETQYF. CDR3 in DNA: TGTGCCAGCAGTGAATGGACCCAGGGGGCAGAGACCCAGTACTTC.

This chain uses TRBV7-6 with TRBJ2-7, with TRBD1 matching over 10 bases. V was pared by 4 bases and J by 2 bases, with 2 bases of the junction left unmatched. The CDR3 length is 14 residues. Germline assignment: CDR1 SGHVS and CDR2 FNYEAQ. The CDR3 region is CASSYGTGAYEQYF. The CDR3 coding sequence is TGTGCCAGCAGCTACGGGACAGGGGCCTACGAGCAGTACTTC.